This T cell receptor (beta chain) originates from a study of radiotherapy plus CTLA-4 blockade in lung cancer. The study, taken as a whole, reports: Clones derived from tumor TCRs expanded in blood after radiotherapy plus ipilimumab.

CDR1 and CDR2 from the germline V gene are SGHTA and FQGNSA. V lost 5 bases to trimming and J lost 8 bases, with 18 bases between them. The CDR3 consists of 14 residues. The assay was immunoSEQ multiplex PCR, and TCRdb's table has in-frame clones only and misses some. Of about 40,000 clones listed, more than 65% are singletons. Concerning this clone itself: Its matching antigen is unknown.

The chain links TRBV7-2 to TRBJ1-2; a weak D match, TRBD1 (5 bases). The sample consisted of peripheral blood, taken from a patient treated with radiotherapy plus ipilimumab. The sequence was collected from a human donor with non-small cell lung cancer who had stable disease on radiotherapy plus ipilimumab. The DNA of the CDR3 is TGTGCCAGCAGCCCCGCTCGGGGGAAAGGCGGCTACACCTTC. Protein product: CASSPARGKGGYTF. Full variable domain (remainder filled in from reference TRBV7-2 and TRBJ1-2): GAGVSQSPSNKVTEKGKDVELRCDPISGHTALYWYRQSLGQGLEFLIYFQGNSAPDKSGLPSDRFSAERTGGSVSTLTIQRTQQEDSAVYLCASSPARGKGGYTFGSGTRLTVV.